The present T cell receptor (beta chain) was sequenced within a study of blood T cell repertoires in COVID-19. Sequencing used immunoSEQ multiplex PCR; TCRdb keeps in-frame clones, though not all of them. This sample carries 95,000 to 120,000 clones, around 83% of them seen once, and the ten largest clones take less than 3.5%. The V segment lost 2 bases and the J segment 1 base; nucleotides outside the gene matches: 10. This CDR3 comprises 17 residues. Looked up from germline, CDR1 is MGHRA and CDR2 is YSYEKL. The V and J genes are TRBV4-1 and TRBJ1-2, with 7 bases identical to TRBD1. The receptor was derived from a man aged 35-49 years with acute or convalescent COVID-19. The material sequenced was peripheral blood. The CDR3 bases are TGCGCCAGCAGCCAACAGACAGGGATGAGCCTTAACTATGGCTACACCTTC. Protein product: CASSQQTGMSLNYGYTF.